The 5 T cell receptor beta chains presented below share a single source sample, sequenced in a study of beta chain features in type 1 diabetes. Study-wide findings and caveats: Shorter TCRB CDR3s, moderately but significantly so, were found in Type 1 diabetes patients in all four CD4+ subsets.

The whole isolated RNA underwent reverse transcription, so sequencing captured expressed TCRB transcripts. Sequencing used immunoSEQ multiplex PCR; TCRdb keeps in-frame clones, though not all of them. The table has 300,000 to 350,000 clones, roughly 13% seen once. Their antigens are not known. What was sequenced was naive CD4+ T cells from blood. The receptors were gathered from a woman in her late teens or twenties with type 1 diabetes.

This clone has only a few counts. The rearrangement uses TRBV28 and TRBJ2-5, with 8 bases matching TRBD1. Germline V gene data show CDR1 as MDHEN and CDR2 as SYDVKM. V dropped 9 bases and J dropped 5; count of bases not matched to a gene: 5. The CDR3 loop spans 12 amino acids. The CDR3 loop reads CASTGGVETQYF. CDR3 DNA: TGTGCCAGTACAGGGGGTGTTGAGACCCAGTACTTC.

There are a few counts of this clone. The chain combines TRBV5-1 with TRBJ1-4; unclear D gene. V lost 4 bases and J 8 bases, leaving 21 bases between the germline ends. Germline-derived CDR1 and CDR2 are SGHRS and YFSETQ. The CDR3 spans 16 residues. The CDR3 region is CASSADWSASREKLFF. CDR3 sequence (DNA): TGCGCCAGCAGCGCCGATTGGTCAGCCTCGCGGGAAAAACTGTTTTTT.

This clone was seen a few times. The CDR3, as DNA: TGTGCCAGCAGCCCCCTCAACACTGAAGCTTTCTTT. Its translation is CASSPLNTEAFF. V gene TRBV7-9 combines with J gene TRBJ1-1; D gene unclear. V was shortened by 5 bases and J by 2 bases, with 6 bases between the two germline ends. In germline, CDR1 is SEHNR, CDR2 FQNEAQ (reference sequence). The CDR3 length is 12 residues. Drawing the rest from reference TRBV7-9 and TRBJ1-1, the complete variable domain is DTGVSQNPRHKITKRGQNVTFRCDPISEHNRLYWYRQTLGQGPEFLTYFQNEAQLEKSRLLSDRFSAERPKGSFSTLEIQRTEQGDSAMYLCASSPLNTEAFFGQGTRLTVV.

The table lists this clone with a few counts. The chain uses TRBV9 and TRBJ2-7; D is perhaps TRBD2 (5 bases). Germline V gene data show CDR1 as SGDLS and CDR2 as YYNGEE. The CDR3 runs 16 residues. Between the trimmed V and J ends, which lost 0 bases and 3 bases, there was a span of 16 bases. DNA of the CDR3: TGTGCCAGCAGCGTAGGAGCCCTAGCTAGTGTCTACGAGCAGTACTTC. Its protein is CASSVGALASVYEQYF.

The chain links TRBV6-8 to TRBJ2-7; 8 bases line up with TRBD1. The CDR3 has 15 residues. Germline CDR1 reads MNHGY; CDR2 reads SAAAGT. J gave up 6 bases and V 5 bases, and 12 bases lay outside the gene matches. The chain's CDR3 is CASSDSGGAVGEQYV. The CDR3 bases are TGTGCCAGCAGTGATTCAGGGGGCGCGGTTGGCGAGCAGTACGTC.